Listed below are T cell receptor beta chains from one sample, sequenced in a study of T cell responses to AZD1222 COVID-19 vaccine. TCRdb's copy holds only in-frame clones and misses some; the assay was immunoSEQ multiplex PCR. The sample consists of about 55,000 clones, about 90% of them appearing once. Sample: peripheral blood, taken on day 0 of AZD1222 vaccination. Receptors were obtained from an adult in good health. The CDR3 runs from the conserved cysteine through the conserved F or W. D genes are given only for firm matches. Rows give clone size only sometimes, using once, few, many, or a class for an expanded clone.

j_gene: TRBJ1-2; abundance: .; v_gene: TRBV12-3/TRBV12-4; d_gene: .; CDR3nt: TGTGCCAGCACCAACCCGGGGCGGAATGGCTACACCTTC; CDR3aa: CASTNPGRNGYTF
j_gene: TRBJ2-7; abundance: few; v_gene: TRBV5-6; d_gene: TRBD2; CDR3nt: TGTGCCAGCAGCTCCTGGCCGGGACTAGGAGGTTCCTACGAGCAGTACTTC; CDR3aa: CASSSWPGLGGSYEQYF
j_gene: TRBJ2-3; abundance: .; v_gene: TRBV7-3; d_gene: .; CDR3nt: TGTGCCAGCAGCCCCCAGGGGCTAGCTCGGGATACGCAGTATTTT; CDR3aa: CASSPQGLARDTQYF
j_gene: TRBJ1-1; abundance: few; v_gene: TRBV7-6; d_gene: .; CDR3nt: TGTGCCAGCAGCTTAGGGAGGCAGAGTGAAGGGAACACTGAAGCTTTCTTT; CDR3aa: CASSLGRQSEGNTEAFF
j_gene: TRBJ1-4; abundance: .; v_gene: TRBV6-2/TRBV6-3; d_gene: .; CDR3nt: TGTGCCAGCAGTTACGGGCGCGGGGTGAAGAATGAAAAACTGTTTTTT; CDR3aa: CASSYGRGVKNEKLFF
j_gene: TRBJ1-2; abundance: .; v_gene: TRBV30; d_gene: .; CDR3nt: TGTGCCTGGAGTTGGACGGCCGGTGTTGGCTACACCTTC; CDR3aa: CAWSWTAGVGYTF
j_gene: TRBJ2-7; abundance: .; v_gene: TRBV7-2; d_gene: .; CDR3nt: TGTGCCAGCAGCTTAGGTCGGCAGACCTACGAGCAGTACTTC; CDR3aa: CASSLGRQTYEQYF
j_gene: TRBJ1-1; abundance: .; v_gene: TRBV5-8; d_gene: .; CDR3nt: TGTGCCAGCAGCTTGGTTCAGATATCCTTT; CDR3aa: CASSLVQISF
j_gene: TRBJ2-3; abundance: .; v_gene: TRBV3-1/TRBV3-2; d_gene: .; CDR3nt: TGTGCCAGCAGCCAAGTCGCCAGCGGAAGCACAGATACGCAGTATTTT; CDR3aa: CASSQVASGSTDTQYF
j_gene: TRBJ1-4; abundance: .; v_gene: TRBV2; d_gene: TRBD1; CDR3nt: TGTGCCAGCAGTACAGGGGTCGGGGAAAAACTGTTTTTT; CDR3aa: CASSTGVGEKLFF
j_gene: TRBJ2-1; abundance: .; v_gene: TRBV2; d_gene: .; CDR3nt: TGTGCCAGCAGTGCAGAAACAATTAATGAGCAGTTCTTC; CDR3aa: CASSAETINEQFF
j_gene: TRBJ2-1; abundance: .; v_gene: TRBV24-1; d_gene: TRBD2; CDR3nt: TGTGCCACCAGTGACCCGCCCGGACTAGCGGGAGGAAAGCAGTTCTTC; CDR3aa: CATSDPPGLAGGKQFF
j_gene: TRBJ1-1; abundance: .; v_gene: TRBV24-1; d_gene: .; CDR3nt: TGTGCCACCAGTGATCCCCGGAACTCTGAAGCTTTCTTT; CDR3aa: CATSDPRNSEAFF
j_gene: TRBJ2-3; abundance: .; v_gene: TRBV29-1; d_gene: TRBD2; CDR3nt: TGCAGCGCCTCGCCTGTTGCCAGCGGGAGGCAGGCAGATACGCAGTATTTT; CDR3aa: CSASPVASGRQADTQYF
j_gene: TRBJ1-2; abundance: .; v_gene: TRBV5-1; d_gene: .; CDR3nt: TGCGCCAGCAGCCTGGACATTAACTATGGCTACACCTTC; CDR3aa: CASSLDINYGYTF
j_gene: TRBJ1-3; abundance: .; v_gene: TRBV9; d_gene: .; CDR3nt: TGTGCCAGCAGCGACACAGAGCCTGGAAACACCATATATTTT; CDR3aa: CASSDTEPGNTIYF
j_gene: TRBJ2-1; abundance: .; v_gene: TRBV25-1; d_gene: TRBD2; CDR3nt: TGTGCCAGCAGTGGGCGGGGGACGGGATACAATGAGCAGTTCTTC; CDR3aa: CASSGRGTGYNEQFF
j_gene: TRBJ2-3; abundance: .; v_gene: TRBV18; d_gene: .; CDR3nt: TGTGCCAGCTCACCACCGTCAGGTCCAGATACGCAGTATTTT; CDR3aa: CASSPPSGPDTQYF
j_gene: TRBJ1-2; abundance: .; v_gene: TRBV12-3/TRBV12-4; d_gene: .; CDR3nt: TGTGCCAGCAGTTTGGAGGGGAACGTAGACTACACCTTC; CDR3aa: CASSLEGNVDYTF
j_gene: TRBJ1-1; abundance: .; v_gene: TRBV6-5; d_gene: TRBD1; CDR3nt: TGTGCCAGCAGCCCGGACAGGGGGCGGACTGAAGCTTTCTTT; CDR3aa: CASSPDRGRTEAFF
j_gene: TRBJ2-7; abundance: .; v_gene: TRBV29-1; d_gene: .; CDR3nt: TGCAGCGGGGGGACTGGGAGCTCCTACGAGCAGTACTTC; CDR3aa: CSGGTGSSYEQYF
j_gene: TRBJ2-5; abundance: .; v_gene: TRBV5-1; d_gene: .; CDR3nt: TGCGCCAGCAGCTTGGCAGGGCCGGAGACCCAGTACTTC; CDR3aa: CASSLAGPETQYF
j_gene: TRBJ1-2; abundance: .; v_gene: TRBV6-5; d_gene: TRBD1; CDR3nt: TGTGCCAGCAGTTATTTGGGACAGGTTAACTATGGCTACACCTTC; CDR3aa: CASSYLGQVNYGYTF
j_gene: TRBJ2-7; abundance: .; v_gene: TRBV18; d_gene: TRBD2; CDR3nt: TGTGCCAGCTCACCACCGGGACTAGCGGGCTCATACGAGCAGTACTTC; CDR3aa: CASSPPGLAGSYEQYF
j_gene: TRBJ1-2; abundance: .; v_gene: TRBV4-1; d_gene: TRBD1; CDR3nt: TGCGCCAGCAGCCAAGTTGACAGGGGGCATGGCTACACCTTC; CDR3aa: CASSQVDRGHGYTF
j_gene: TRBJ1-1; abundance: .; v_gene: TRBV12-3/TRBV12-4; d_gene: .; CDR3nt: TGTGCCAGCAGTGGGACTGAAGCTTTCTTT; CDR3aa: CASSGTEAFF
j_gene: TRBJ2-2; abundance: .; v_gene: TRBV30; d_gene: TRBD2; CDR3nt: TGTGCCTGGAGTGTATTACTAGCGGGAGCCGGGGAGCTGTTTTTT; CDR3aa: CAWSVLLAGAGELFF
j_gene: TRBJ2-1; abundance: .; v_gene: TRBV7-3; d_gene: TRBD2; CDR3nt: TGTGCCAGCAGCTTAAGTCCTAGCGGTTACAATGAGCAGTTCTTC; CDR3aa: CASSLSPSGYNEQFF
j_gene: TRBJ2-3; abundance: .; v_gene: TRBV2; d_gene: TRBD1; CDR3nt: TGTGCCAGCACCCGGGACAGGGCTCCAGATACGCAGTATTTT; CDR3aa: CASTRDRAPDTQYF